Below are 23 T cell receptor beta chains sequenced from a single sample in a study of post-analysis software for immune sequencing data. These receptors lack a known antigen. Unique molecular identifiers featured in each of the TCR beta cDNA libraries. TCRdb passed the PCR reads through MiXCR, listing each CDR3 protein once. The sample carries 800,000 to 950,000 distinct CDR3 sequences, about 53% recorded once. Findings of the study overall: Patients showed TRBV5-6, TRBV5-1 and TRBV20-1 among five TRBV segments more frequent than in controls.

The source material was blood. The origin of the receptors is a girl aged 5-17 years with multiple sclerosis.

The chain combines TRBV5-1 with TRBJ1-6, with D tentatively TRBD1 (5 bases). Germline V gives CDR1 SGHRS, CDR2 YFSETQ. V was shortened by 0 bases and J by 9 bases, with 13 bases between the two germline ends. The CDR3 contains 15 residues. The CDR3 protein is CASSLALRASSPLHF. DNA for the CDR3: TGCGCCAGCAGCTTGGCTCTCAGGGCTAGTTCACCCCTCCACTTT.

This clonotype was recorded a few times. The chain links TRBV10-3 to TRBJ2-7, with TRBD2 as a possible D gene (5 bases). This CDR3 spans 13 amino acids. The germline V and J ends were trimmed by 7 bases and 3 bases, with 13 bases remaining between them. Per germline, CDR1 ENHRY and CDR2 SYGVKD. Written as DNA, the CDR3 is TGTGCCATCAAACGGGATGGAATCTACGAGCAGTACTTC. It codes for CAIKRDGIYEQYF.

This clonotype turned up a few times. The gene calls are TRBV29-1 and TRBJ1-1; D gene unclear. CDR1 and CDR2 from the germline V gene are SQVTM and ANQGSEA. The CDR3 sequence is 12 residues long. Trimming cost V 4 bases and J 1 base, with 7 bases left between them. The CDR3 DNA follows: TGCAGCGTTGCTTCGACGAACACTGAAGCTTTCTTT. Translation: CSVASTNTEAFF.

J is TRBJ1-4 and V is TRBV11-2; D possibly corresponds to TRBD1 (6 bases). CDR1 and CDR2 from the germline V gene are SGHAT and FQNNGV. V was clipped by 4 bases and J by 8 bases, with 11 bases between them. The CDR3 is 13 amino acids. CDR3 region: CASSSLQGEKLFF. Written as DNA, the CDR3 is TGTGCCAGCAGCTCTCTTCAGGGGGAAAAACTGTTTTTT.

A single count supports this clonotype. The CDR3 is CASRPPGGDYGYTF. The CDR3 region has the DNA TGCGCCAGCAGACCCCCGGGGGGTGACTATGGCTACACCTTC. The chain combines TRBV5-1 with TRBJ1-2; tentatively, D is TRBD1 (5 bases). This CDR3 is built from 14 residues. V lost 5 bases to trimming and J lost 3 bases, with 14 bases between them. Germline-derived CDR1 and CDR2 are SGHRS and YFSETQ.

The chain has TRBV20-1 and TRBJ1-2, with 7 nucleotides matching TRBD1. This CDR3 is built from 14 residues. In germline, CDR1 is DFQATT, CDR2 SNEGSKA (reference sequence). J lost 6 bases, V lost 5 bases, and 12 bases had no gene match. CDR3 region: CSARGQVETHGYTF. The CDR3 nucleotides read TGCAGTGCTCGAGGACAGGTGGAGACCCATGGCTACACCTTC.

The J gene is TRBJ1-2, the V gene TRBV5-5; no reliable D call. The ends were cut back, 0 bases at V and 2 bases at J, with 11 bases in the middle. Germline loops: CDR1 SGHKS, CDR2 YYEKEE (reference sequence). The CDR3 runs to 15 residues. The CDR3 coding sequence is TGTGCCAGCAGCTTGGAGACGGCTCAGAACTATGGCTACACCTTC. Its protein product is CASSLETAQNYGYTF. Full variable domain (missing parts from reference TRBV5-5 and TRBJ1-2): DAGVTQSPTHLIKTRGQQVTLRCSPISGHKSVSWYQQVLGQGPQFIFQYYEKEERGRGNFPDRFSARQFPNYSSELNVNALLLGDSALYLCASSLETAQNYGYTFGSGTRLTVV.

The gene calls are TRBV12-3 or TRBV12-4 and TRBJ1-2, with TRBD1 matching 7 bases. V shed 5 bases, J shed 4 bases, and the junction held 13 bases outside the gene matches. CDR3 length: 16 residues. CDR3 coding DNA: TGTGCCAGCAGTCCAGGGGGGACATCAATCTCCTATGGCTACACCTTC. Translating it yields CASSPGGTSISYGYTF.

The genes are TRBV29-1 and TRBJ1-1, with 9 bases fitting TRBD1. The CDR3 runs 12 residues. The V segment lost 7 bases and the J segment 5 bases; nucleotides outside the gene matches: 5. The V gene's germline CDR1 is SQVTM and CDR2 ANQGSEA. CDR3 sequence: CSADRGGTEAFF. CDR3 DNA sequence: TGCAGCGCTGACAGGGGGGGGACTGAAGCTTTCTTT.

V is TRBV20-1 and J is TRBJ2-2, with 7 nucleotides matching TRBD2. The CDR3 is 14 amino acids. Germline CDR1 DFQATT, CDR2 SNEGSKA (reference sequence). CDR3 DNA sequence: TGCAGCCCAAAGCGGGAACAGAACACCGGGGAGCTGTTTTTT. Amino acids: CSPKREQNTGELFF.

J is TRBJ1-2 and V is TRBV7-2; possible D gene TRBD1, 6 bases. V was cut by 0 bases and J by 1 base, with 15 bases left in between. Germline V lookup: CDR1 SGHTA, CDR2 FQGNSA. The CDR3 spans 17 residues. CDR3 region: CASSLALAGAHNYGYTF. CDR3 sequence (DNA): TGTGCCAGCAGCTTAGCGTTGGCAGGGGCCCATAACTATGGCTACACCTTC.

In this sample, this clonotype turned up a few times. The rearrangement joins TRBV20-1 to TRBJ2-7; the match to TRBD1 covers 7 bases. The CDR3 covers 16 residues. Looked up from germline, CDR1 is DFQATT and CDR2 is SNEGSKA (reference sequence). V dropped 1 base and J dropped 3; count of bases not matched to a gene: 12. The CDR3 DNA reads as TGCAGTGCTAGAGGCTTGACAGGGAATCTGATCTACGAGCAGTACTTC. Amino acids: CSARGLTGNLIYEQYF.

This chain joins TRBV5-1 and TRBJ2-6; either TRBD1 or TRBD2 may fit D (5 bases each). The CDR3 is 18 amino acids. Germline lookup yields CDR1 SGHRS and CDR2 YFSETQ. Deletions cut 7 bases from V and 0 bases from J, with 20 bases between. The CDR3 nucleotides are TGCGCCAGCCAGTACACACCGGGACCGAGCTCTGGGGCCAACGTCCTGACTTTC. This codes for CASQYTPGPSSGANVLTF.

This clonotype occurred a few times. The chain joins TRBV7-2 to TRBJ1-2; D remains ambiguous. V lost 3 bases, J lost 6 bases, and 11 bases lay in between. The germline gives CDR1 SGHTA, CDR2 FQGNSA. CDR3 size: 13 residues. As DNA, the CDR3 is TGTGCCAGCAGCTTTGGCACGTCCCATGGCTACACCTTC. Translating it yields CASSFGTSHGYTF.

The rearrangement joins TRBV29-1 to TRBJ1-1, with a tentative D call TRBD1 (5 bases). Germline CDR1 and CDR2: SQVTM and ANQGSEA. The ends were cut back, 7 bases at V and 1 base at J, with 13 bases in the middle. The CDR3 runs to 13 residues. The CDR3, as DNA: TGCAGCGCTCGTCTGGGGGAGAACACTGAAGCTTTCTTT. Amino acids: CSARLGENTEAFF.

The chain couples TRBV3-1 to TRBJ1-2; possibly TRBD1 for D (6 bases). The CDR3 runs 15 residues. Looked up from germline, CDR1 is LGHDT and CDR2 is YNNKEL (reference sequence). The V and J ends lost 3 bases and 3 bases respectively, with 14 bases between them. The CDR3 loop is CASSHNRARDYGYTF. The CDR3 bases are TGTGCCAGCAGCCACAACAGGGCCCGGGACTATGGCTACACCTTC.

This clonotype appeared a few times. The V call is TRBV4-1, the J call TRBJ1-4, with TRBD1 matching 9 bases. J was trimmed by 0 bases and V by 6 bases; bases with no gene match: 17. Per the germline V gene, CDR1 is MGHRA and CDR2 is YSYEKL. This CDR3 region has 20 residues. CDR3 region: CASSHYPGQGKEATNEKLFF. The CDR3 DNA is TGCGCCAGCAGTCACTATCCCGGACAGGGGAAAGAGGCAACTAATGAAAAACTGTTTTTT.

This clonotype came up a few times. The rearrangement uses TRBV12-3 or TRBV12-4 and TRBJ2-3; 7 nucleotides align to TRBD2. Trimming at V came to 3 bases and at J to 7 bases, leaving 7 bases not matched to a gene. The CDR3 has 14 residues. The CDR3 region has the DNA TGTGCCAGCAGTTTTTCAGCGGGAATAAATACGCAGTATTTT. It yields the protein CASSFSAGINTQYF.

This clonotype was counted between two and nine times. In DNA form, the CDR3 reads TGCAGCGTTTCGACTCCGAGGAGCTCCTACGAGCAGTACTTC. It codes for CSVSTPRSSYEQYF. The V gene is TRBV29-1, the J gene TRBJ2-7; D is undetermined. This CDR3 contains 14 residues. Trimming pared 5 bases from V and 0 bases from J, leaving 14 bases between. Germline values: CDR1 SQVTM, CDR2 ANQGSEA.

The chain joins TRBV29-1 to TRBJ2-5, with 8 bases lining up with TRBD1. The V gene end was trimmed by 4 bases and the J gene end by 4 bases; junction bases not matched to a gene: 5. CDR1 and CDR2 from the germline V gene are SQVTM and ANQGSEA. The CDR3 sequence is 13 residues long. Here the CDR3 reads CSVGRGPRETQYF. Written as DNA, the CDR3 is TGCAGCGTTGGCAGGGGGCCTCGAGAGACCCAGTACTTC.

This clonotype was counted a few times. The chain recombines TRBV20-1 with TRBJ2-7; D is possibly TRBD2 (7 bases). The CDR3 spans 17 residues. V lost 3 bases and J 2 bases, leaving 23 bases between the germline ends. The germline V gene has CDR1 DFQATT and CDR2 SNEGSKA (reference sequence). CDR3 residues: CSARGRGAPSFTYEQYF. The CDR3 DNA follows: TGCAGTGCTAGGGGACGGGGGGCTCCAAGCTTCACCTACGAGCAGTACTTC.

This chain joins TRBV5-1 and TRBJ2-3; D is ambiguous. Trimming removed 0 bases at V and 0 bases at J, with 11 bases between. CDR3 size: 16 residues. Germline CDR1 is SGHRS and CDR2 is YFSETQ. CDR3 sequence: CASSLAHAESTDTQYF. The CDR3 DNA reads TGCGCCAGCAGCTTGGCCCACGCAGAGAGCACAGATACGCAGTATTTT.

This clonotype was detected only a few times. The chain couples TRBV7-6 to TRBJ2-5; 12 bases map to TRBD2. The V gene end was trimmed by 5 bases and the J gene end by 1 base; junction bases not matched to a gene: 5. CDR1 and CDR2 from the germline V gene are SGHVS and FNYEAQ. This CDR3 is 16 amino acids long. This chain's CDR3 is CASSAGTSGFQETQYF. DNA for the CDR3: TGTGCCAGCAGCGCAGGGACTAGCGGGTTCCAAGAGACCCAGTACTTC.